This is a list of T cell receptor beta chains from one sample in a study of tumor and adjacent non-tumor tissue in lung cancer. TCRdb independently ran MiXCR on the multiplex PCR reads; one entry per CDR3 protein. The repertoire holds 85,000 to 100,000 distinct CDR3 sequences, with roughly 70% as singletons. The sequenced sample consisted of lung tumor tissue. These receptors originate from a man in his sixties with non-small cell lung cancer. The CDR3 runs from the conserved cysteine through the conserved F or W. D genes are given only for firm matches. Size tells how often a clone was seen (once, few, many) or the class of an expanded clone, and some rows leave it out.

len,d_gene,abundance,v_gene,j_gene,CDR3nt,CDR3aa
14,NA,NA,TRBV5-6,TRBJ2-4,TGTACCAGCGGCGGGGACAGAGCCAAACACATTCAGTACTTC,CTSGGDRAKHIQYF
19,TRBD2,medium-sized,TRBV11-2,TRBJ2-7,TGTGCCAGCAGCTTAGATTTTCTAGCGGGACAAAAATGGGGCGTCGAGCAGTACTTC,CASSLDFLAGQKWGVEQYF
14,NA,many,TRBV14,TRBJ2-2,TGTGCCAGCAGCCAAGATTTTGGGAGCGGGGAGCTGTTTTTT,CASSQDFGSGELFF
16,TRBD2,NA,TRBV6-2/TRBV6-3,TRBJ2-1,TGTGCCAGCACCTCAAATGCCAGGACTAGCGGGATGGCGCGGTTCTTC,CASTSNARTSGMARFF
16,TRBD2,many,TRBV5-1,TRBJ2-3,TGCGCCAGCACCGGGACTAGCGGGAGAAGGGCCAATACGCAGTATTTT,CASTGTSGRRANTQYF
16,TRBD2,NA,TRBV12-3/TRBV12-4,TRBJ2-3,TGTGCCAGCAGTTTTGGTCGGGTAGCGGGGGTAGATACGAAGTATTTT,CASSFGRVAGVDTKYF
14,NA,NA,TRBV4-2,TRBJ1-3,TGTGCCAGCTGCCAAGACGATCCTGGAAACACCATATATTTT,CASCQDDPGNTIYF
16,NA,medium-sized,TRBV12-3/TRBV12-4,TRBJ2-3,TGTGCCAGCAGTTTCGGGCGCCTATCGTCGACAGATACGCAGTATTTT,CASSFGRLSSTDTQYF
14,NA,NA,TRBV12-5,TRBJ2-1,TGTGTTAGTTTGTCCGGACAGTCCTACAATGAGCTGTTCTTC,CVSLSGQSYNELFF
15,TRBD1,many,TRBV5-4,TRBJ1-6,TGTGCCAGCAGCACCGGACAGGTTTATAATTCACCCCTCCACTTT,CASSTGQVYNSPLHF
15,NA,NA,TRBV6-5,TRBJ1-5,TGTGCCATCAGGAGGGACTTTTATAGTAATCAGCCCCAGCATTTT,CAIRRDFYSNQPQHF
15,NA,once,TRBV11-3,TRBJ2-7,TGTGCCAGCAGCTTAGTGACAGGGACTACCTACGAGCAGTACTTC,CASSLVTGTTYEQYF
15,NA,once,TRBV10-3,TRBJ2-2,TGTGCAATCAGTCTCACTAGTATCGTCACCGGGGAGCTGTTTTTT,CAISLTSIVTGELFF
15,TRBD1,many,TRBV6-2/TRBV6-3,TRBJ2-7,TGTGCCAGCAGTTTACGCCAGGGGGCGACCTACGAGCAGTACTTC,CASSLRQGATYEQYF
14,NA,NA,TRBV11-2,TRBJ1-4,TGTGCCAGCAGCTTCCTGGGGTCTAACAAAAAACTGTTTTTT,CASSFLGSNKKLFF
16,TRBD2,many,TRBV6-1,TRBJ2-3,TGTGCCAGCACTGTGCGGGCGGGAGGGTTAACAGATACGCAGTATTTT,CASTVRAGGLTDTQYF
18,TRBD2,once,TRBV4-1,TRBJ2-6,TGTGCCAGCAGCCCCCTAGCGGGGGAGCACTCTAGGACCAACGTCCTGACTTTC,CASSPLAGEHSRTNVLTF
14,NA,NA,TRBV11-1,TRBJ1-1,TGTGCCGGCAGCTTATCGGCGGGCGATACCGAAGCTTTCTTT,CAGSLSAGDTEAFF
13,NA,NA,TRBV28,TRBJ1-1,TGTGCCAGCAGCCCCCATAAGAACCCTGAAGCTTTCTTT,CASSPHKNPEAFF
15,NA,NA,TRBV4-2,TRBJ2-1,TGTGCCAGCAGCCAAGATGAACGGTCCTACAATGAGCAATACTTC,CASSQDERSYNEQYF
17,NA,once,TRBV28,TRBJ2-6,TGTGCCAGCAGTCCCCGAAGTTTGGTCTCTGGGGCCAACATCCTGACTTTC,CASSPRSLVSGANILTF
15,TRBD2,NA,TRBV11-2,TRBJ2-3,TGTGCCAGCAGCCGACTAGCGGGGCACACAGATACGCAGTATTTT,CASSRLAGHTDTQYF
14,NA,NA,TRBV4-1,TRBJ1-1,TGCGTCAGCAGCCAAGATCCCAGGGGTGGTGAAGCTTTCTTT,CVSSQDPRGGEAFF
11,NA,many,TRBV29-1,TRBJ1-2,TGCAGCGTTGAAGTCGGTATGAGCTACACCTTC,CSVEVGMSYTF
15,TRBD1,NA,TRBV20-1,TRBJ1-1,TGCAGTGCTACAACCCTGACAGGGAGGAACACTGAAGCTTTCTTT,CSATTLTGRNTEAFF
13,TRBD2,NA,TRBV20-1,TRBJ2-1,TGTAATGCTAGATCCTCAGCGGGAAGTGAGCAGTTCTTC,CNARSSAGSEQFF
15,NA,NA,TRBV30,TRBJ1-1,TGTGCCTGGAGTGTAGGGTTAGGGGAGAAAACTGAAGCTTTCTTT,CAWSVGLGEKTEAFF
14,NA,NA,TRBV12-3/TRBV12-4,TRBJ1-1,TGTGCCAGCAGTCCTACCCGTGGGGGAATGGGAGCTTTCTTT,CASSPTRGGMGAFF
16,TRBD1,many,TRBV24-1,TRBJ2-5,TGTGCCACCAGTGATGGGGGACAGGGGGCGAAAGAGACCCAGTACTTC,CATSDGGQGAKETQYF
13,NA,NA,TRBV28,TRBJ2-1,TGTGCCAACAGTTCCATTGGAGACAATGAGCAGTTCTTC,CANSSIGDNEQFF
14,NA,many,TRBV20-1,TRBJ2-7,TGCAGTGCTAGTTTGGGGGGGCCCACGGACGAGCAGTACTTC,CSASLGGPTDEQYF
16,TRBD2,NA,TRBV11-1,TRBJ2-1,TGTGTCAGCAGCCTTTACTCGACTAGCGGGGGATATGAGCAGTTCTTC,CVSSLYSTSGGYEQFF
17,NA,few,TRBV11-2,TRBJ2-1,TGTGCCAGCAGTTTAGTTGGGGAACTGCCTTGCCGAGGGGAGCAGTTCTTC,CASSLVGELPCRGEQFF
17,NA,many,TRBV12-3/TRBV12-4,TRBJ1-4,TGTGCCAGCAGTTTAGCAGCCGGGGTAGCCGGTTTTGAAAAACTGTTTTTT,CASSLAAGVAGFEKLFF
16,TRBD2,NA,TRBV28,TRBJ2-1,TGTGTCAGCAGTCTTTGGACTAGCACCACACACAATGAGCAGTTCTTC,CVSSLWTSTTHNEQFF
13,NA,NA,TRBV6-6,TRBJ1-2,TGTGCCAGATGTTACACAGGACAGAATGGCTACACCTTC,CARCYTGQNGYTF
18,TRBD2,NA,TRBV11-2,TRBJ2-7,TGTGCCGGCACCCGGACTAGCGGGAGGGTCAAAAGCTCCTACGAGCTGTACTTC,CAGTRTSGRVKSSYELYF
17,TRBD2,NA,TRBV5-6,TRBJ2-1,TGTGCCAGCGGCCTAACCATCCTAGCGGGAGGGGGTGTTGAGCAGTTCTTC,CASGLTILAGGGVEQFF
17,NA,NA,TRBV4-1,TRBJ2-3,TGCGCCAGCAGCCAAGAAGGACATGGGGCCTACGCAGATACGCGGTATTTT,CASSQEGHGAYADTRYF
11,NA,many,TRBV2,TRBJ2-5,TGTGCCAGCAGCGAGAAAGAGACCCAGTACTTC,CASSEKETQYF
14,NA,many,TRBV5-4,TRBJ1-1,TGTGCCAGCAAGAGTTGGTCGGCCCTCACTGAAGCTTTCTTT,CASKSWSALTEAFF
18,NA,NA,TRBV28,TRBJ2-1,TGTACCAGCAGTCCACCTTCAGTTGGAGCGGGGACATACAATGAGCAGTTCTTC,CTSSPPSVGAGTYNEQFF
16,TRBD2,many,TRBV29-1,TRBJ2-2,TGCAGCGCCAAAGGGACTAGCGGGAGTGACACCGGGGAGCTGTTTTTT,CSAKGTSGSDTGELFF
13,NA,NA,TRBV6-6,TRBJ1-2,TGTGTCAGCAGTTCCTGGGACCGCTATGGCCACACCTTC,CVSSSWDRYGHTF
16,TRBD1,NA,TRBV11-3,TRBJ2-1,TGTGCCAGCAGCTACTTGTCAGGGGGCGACTACAATGAGCAGTTCTTC,CASSYLSGGDYNEQFF
15,NA,NA,TRBV5-5,TRBJ1-6,TGTGCCAGTGGCTCCGGGACGGGCTTTATGTCACCCCTCCACTTT,CASGSGTGFMSPLHF
15,NA,NA,TRBV12-3/TRBV12-4,TRBJ1-3,TGTGCCAGCAGTCCCCTCTGGGGTGGGCGCCGCACCATATATTTT,CASSPLWGGRRTIYF
13,TRBD1,many,TRBV6-1,TRBJ2-1,TGTGCCAATGGACAGGGCTCCTACAATGAGCAGTTCTTC,CANGQGSYNEQFF
14,NA,once,TRBV20-1,TRBJ1-2,TGCAGTGCCAGGGGCGACACGGGGACCTATGGCTACACCTTC,CSARGDTGTYGYTF
15,NA,NA,TRBV5-8,TRBJ1-6,TGTGCCAGCACCGCAGGGGTTTCGGATAATTCACCCCTCCACTTT,CASTAGVSDNSPLHF
12,TRBD1,NA,TRBV12-3/TRBV12-4,TRBJ2-1,TGTACCAGCTGCCGGGACAGCGATGAGCAGTTCTTC,CTSCRDSDEQFF
17,TRBD2,medium-sized,TRBV11-2,TRBJ2-1,TGTGCCAGCAGCTTAGGGACTAGCGGGAGGTGGCGGCATGAGCAGTTCTTC,CASSLGTSGRWRHEQFF